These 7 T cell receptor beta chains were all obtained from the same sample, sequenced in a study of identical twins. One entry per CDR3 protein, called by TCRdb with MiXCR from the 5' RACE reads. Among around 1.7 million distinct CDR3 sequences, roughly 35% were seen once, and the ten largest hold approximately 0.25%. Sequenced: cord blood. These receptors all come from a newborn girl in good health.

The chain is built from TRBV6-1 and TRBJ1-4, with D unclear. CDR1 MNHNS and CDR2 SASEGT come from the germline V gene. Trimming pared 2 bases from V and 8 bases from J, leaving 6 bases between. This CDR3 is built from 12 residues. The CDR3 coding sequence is TGTGCCAGCAGTGAATTATGGGAAAAACTGTTTTTT. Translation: CASSELWEKLFF.

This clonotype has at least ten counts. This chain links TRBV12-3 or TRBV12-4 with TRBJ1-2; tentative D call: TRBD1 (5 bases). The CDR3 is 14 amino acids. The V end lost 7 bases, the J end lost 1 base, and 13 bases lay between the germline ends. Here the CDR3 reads CASTQSRVNYGYTF. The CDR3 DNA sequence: TGTGCCAGCACCCAATCCAGGGTTAACTATGGCTACACCTTC.

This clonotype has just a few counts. CDR3 nucleotide sequence: TGCGCCAGCAGCCAAGGATTAGACCAGGGTCACCTCCACTTT. It yields the protein CASSQGLDQGHLHF. The chain is built from TRBV4-1 and TRBJ1-6, with a possible D match to TRBD1 (5 bases). Trimming took off 1 base at V and 15 bases at J, with 16 bases between the two ends. This CDR3 has 14 amino acids. Germline loops: CDR1 MGHRA, CDR2 YSYEKL.

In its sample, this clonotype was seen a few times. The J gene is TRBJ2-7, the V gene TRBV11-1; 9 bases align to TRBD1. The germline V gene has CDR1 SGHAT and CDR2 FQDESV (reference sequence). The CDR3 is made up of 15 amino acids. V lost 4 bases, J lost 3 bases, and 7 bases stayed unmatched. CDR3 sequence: CASSSFGTGLYEQYF. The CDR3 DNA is TGTGCCAGCAGCTCCTTCGGGACAGGGCTCTACGAGCAGTACTTC.

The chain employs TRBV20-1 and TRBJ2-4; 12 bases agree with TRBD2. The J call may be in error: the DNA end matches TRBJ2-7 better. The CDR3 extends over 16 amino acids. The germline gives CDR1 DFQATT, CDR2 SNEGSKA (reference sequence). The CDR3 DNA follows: TGCAGTGCTAGAGGACTAGCGGGAGTGTTCTTCTACGAGCAGTACTTC. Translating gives CSARGLAGVFFYEQYF.

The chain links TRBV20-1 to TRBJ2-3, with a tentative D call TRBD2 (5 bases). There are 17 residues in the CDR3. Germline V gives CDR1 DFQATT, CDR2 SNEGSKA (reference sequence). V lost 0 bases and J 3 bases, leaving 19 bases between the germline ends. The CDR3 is CSARDTGLGLLTDTQYF. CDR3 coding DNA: TGCAGTGCTAGAGATACGGGTTTAGGACTCCTTACAGATACGCAGTATTTT.

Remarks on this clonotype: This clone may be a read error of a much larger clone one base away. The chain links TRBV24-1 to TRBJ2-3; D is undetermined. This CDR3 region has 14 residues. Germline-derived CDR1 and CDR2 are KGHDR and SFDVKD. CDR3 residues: CATSDGRLTDAQYF. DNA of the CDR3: TGTGCCACCAGCGACGGAAGACTCACAGATGCGCAGTATTTT.